Listed below are T cell receptor beta chains from one sample, sequenced in a study of beta chain features in type 1 diabetes. The method was immunoSEQ multiplex PCR; TCRdb's version includes in-frame clones alone and lacks a portion of them. The sample includes under 250,000 clones, roughly 30% of them seen just once. Sequenced: central memory CD4+ T cells from blood. The receptors here all came from a man aged 25 to 40 in good health. Both conserved end residues are part of each CDR3. A D gene is named only where the DNA matches it firmly. The size of a clone is reported for some rows only, either as once, few or many, or as a class for expanded clones.

v_call: TRBV30
clone_size: many
j_call: TRBJ1-4
d_call: NA
cdr3_nt: TGTGCCTGGAGTGTACGGAATGAAAAACTGTTTTTT
cdr3_aa: CAWSVRNEKLFF

v_call: TRBV7-2
clone_size: few
j_call: TRBJ2-1
d_call: NA
cdr3_nt: TGTGCCAGCAGCTTCAGGGGCGGCTACAATGAGCAGTTCTTC
cdr3_aa: CASSFRGGYNEQFF

v_call: TRBV2
clone_size: few
j_call: TRBJ2-5
d_call: NA
cdr3_nt: TGTGCCAGCAGTTTAGACAGGTCCGGGACCCAGTACTTC
cdr3_aa: CASSLDRSGTQYF

v_call: TRBV7-2
clone_size: NA
j_call: TRBJ1-2
d_call: NA
cdr3_nt: TGTGCCAGCAGCTTCGGACTTAAAGTCGATGGCTACACCTTC
cdr3_aa: CASSFGLKVDGYTF

v_call: TRBV16
clone_size: NA
j_call: TRBJ2-3
d_call: TRBD1
cdr3_nt: TGTGCCAGCAGCCCCGTGGGGACAGCTAGCACAGATACGCAGTATTTT
cdr3_aa: CASSPVGTASTDTQYF

v_call: TRBV10-3
clone_size: NA
j_call: TRBJ1-2
d_call: NA
cdr3_nt: TGTGCCATCAGTGAGTCCTCAGGGAAGAACTATGGCTACACCTTC
cdr3_aa: CAISESSGKNYGYTF

v_call: TRBV7-2
clone_size: many
j_call: TRBJ2-5
d_call: NA
cdr3_nt: TGTGCCAGCAGCCAGGGACTCCTGGCGGAGACCCAGTACTTC
cdr3_aa: CASSQGLLAETQYF

v_call: TRBV30
clone_size: few
j_call: TRBJ2-4
d_call: NA
cdr3_nt: TGTGCCTGGACGCCTAGCGTTGCCAAAAACATTCAGTACTTC
cdr3_aa: CAWTPSVAKNIQYF

v_call: TRBV13
clone_size: few
j_call: TRBJ2-3
d_call: NA
cdr3_nt: TGTGCCAGCAGCTTAGTTGGCGTTAAGAGCACAGATACGCAGTATTTT
cdr3_aa: CASSLVGVKSTDTQYF

v_call: TRBV5-1
clone_size: NA
j_call: TRBJ2-1
d_call: TRBD2
cdr3_nt: TGCGCCAGCAGCTTGGTGGGGACTAGCGGTTACAATGAGCAGTTCTTC
cdr3_aa: CASSLVGTSGYNEQFF

v_call: TRBV18
clone_size: NA
j_call: TRBJ1-1
d_call: TRBD1
cdr3_nt: TGTGCCAGCTCACCGCTACAGGGGGCGATGTCTGAAGCTTTCTTT
cdr3_aa: CASSPLQGAMSEAFF

v_call: TRBV6-1
clone_size: NA
j_call: TRBJ1-5
d_call: NA
cdr3_nt: TGTGCCAGCAGTGAGATGGCGGGGCCGAATCAGCCCCAGCATTTT
cdr3_aa: CASSEMAGPNQPQHF

v_call: TRBV9
clone_size: few
j_call: TRBJ2-1
d_call: NA
cdr3_nt: TGTGCCAGCAGCGTAGCGAGGGATGAGCAGTTCTTC
cdr3_aa: CASSVARDEQFF

v_call: TRBV27
clone_size: NA
j_call: TRBJ2-1
d_call: NA
cdr3_nt: TGTGCCAGCAGTTATACGGTCTCCTACAATGAGCAGTTCTTC
cdr3_aa: CASSYTVSYNEQFF

v_call: TRBV29-1
clone_size: few
j_call: TRBJ1-2
d_call: TRBD1
cdr3_nt: TGCAGCGGTCGACAGGGGCACGATGGCTACACCTTC
cdr3_aa: CSGRQGHDGYTF

v_call: TRBV2
clone_size: NA
j_call: TRBJ1-1
d_call: NA
cdr3_nt: TGTGCCAGCAGTGAAGAACAGAACACTGAAGCTTTCTTT
cdr3_aa: CASSEEQNTEAFF

v_call: TRBV30
clone_size: NA
j_call: TRBJ2-2
d_call: NA
cdr3_nt: TGTGCCTGGCTCCGACTGAACACCGGGGAGCTGTTTTTT
cdr3_aa: CAWLRLNTGELFF

v_call: TRBV30
clone_size: NA
j_call: TRBJ2-3
d_call: NA
cdr3_nt: TGTGCCTGGAGGTTAGGGGCCTATACGCAGTATTTT
cdr3_aa: CAWRLGAYTQYF

v_call: TRBV20-1
clone_size: many
j_call: TRBJ1-2
d_call: TRBD1
cdr3_nt: TGCAGTGCCACAGGGGCGGGTGGCTACACCTTC
cdr3_aa: CSATGAGGYTF

v_call: TRBV2
clone_size: NA
j_call: TRBJ1-1
d_call: TRBD1
cdr3_nt: TGTGCCAGCAGAGGACAGGGCGCGGCCACTGAAGCTTTCTTT
cdr3_aa: CASRGQGAATEAFF

v_call: TRBV6-6
clone_size: few
j_call: TRBJ2-7
d_call: NA
cdr3_nt: TGTGCCAGCAGTGGGACTTATAGCTCCTACGAGCAGTACTTC
cdr3_aa: CASSGTYSSYEQYF

v_call: TRBV28
clone_size: NA
j_call: TRBJ1-5
d_call: NA
cdr3_nt: TGTGCCAGCAGCCATGGGACACGCCAGGCACAGCCCCAGCATTTT
cdr3_aa: CASSHGTRQAQPQHF

v_call: TRBV5-6
clone_size: NA
j_call: TRBJ2-5
d_call: TRBD2
cdr3_nt: TGTGCCAGCAGCACCCAGGGAGGGGAGACCCAGTACTTC
cdr3_aa: CASSTQGGETQYF

v_call: TRBV9
clone_size: NA
j_call: TRBJ2-7
d_call: NA
cdr3_nt: TGTGCCAGCAGCGAACAGGTTTCTGACTACGAGCAGTACTTC
cdr3_aa: CASSEQVSDYEQYF

v_call: TRBV29-1
clone_size: few
j_call: TRBJ2-2
d_call: TRBD1
cdr3_nt: TGCAGCGTTGTGGGACAGTACACCGGGGAGCTGTTTTTT
cdr3_aa: CSVVGQYTGELFF

v_call: TRBV9
clone_size: many
j_call: TRBJ2-5
d_call: TRBD2
cdr3_nt: TGTGCCAGCAGCGTAGGTTCTAGCGGGGGCGTTCAAGAGACCCAGTACTTC
cdr3_aa: CASSVGSSGGVQETQYF